These 7 T cell receptor beta chains were all obtained from the same sample, sequenced in a study of post-analysis software for immune sequencing data. Overall study results and limits: Patients carried roughly 5 TRBV segments more frequently than controls did, and TRBV5-6, TRBV5-1 and TRBV20-1 were among them.

These receptors are not linked to any known antigen. The TCR beta cDNA libraries carried unique molecular identifiers. One entry per CDR3 protein, called by TCRdb with MiXCR from the PCR reads. The sample has under 900,000 distinct CDR3 sequences, about 57% seen once. Specimen: blood. The receptors here all came from a girl under 18 with multiple sclerosis.

The rearrangement joins TRBV29-1 to TRBJ2-7, with 8 bases lining up with TRBD1. The CDR3 sequence is 20 residues long. Germline V gene lookup returns CDR1 SQVTM and CDR2 ANQGSEA. V trimming: 4 bases; J trimming: 0 bases; junction bases outside the gene matches: 23. The CDR3 region has the DNA TGCAGCGTTGGTGTTGCGGCCCTCCGAGGGACAGGTCCTTACTCCTACGAGCAGTACTTC. Translating it yields CSVGVAALRGTGPYSYEQYF.

The genes are TRBV18 and TRBJ2-7, with 10 bases lining up with TRBD1. Trimming cost V 3 bases and J 5 bases; bases outside gene matches: 4. CDR3 size: 14 residues. Germline lookup yields CDR1 KGHSH and CDR2 LQKENI. CDR3 DNA: TGTGCCAGCTCACCCGGGACAGGGGCCCACGAGCAGTACTTC. Translating it yields CASSPGTGAHEQYF.

The chain combines TRBV18 with TRBJ2-7; 7 positions match TRBD1. V trimming: 4 bases; J trimming: 3 bases; junction bases outside the gene matches: 9. Germline values: CDR1 KGHSH, CDR2 LQKENI. The CDR3 totals 15 residues. CDR3 in DNA: TGTGCCAGCTCACGAGAACAGGGGAGCCGCTACGAGCAGTACTTC. It translates to CASSREQGSRYEQYF.

The V gene is TRBV24-1, the J gene TRBJ1-5; possible D gene TRBD1, 5 bases. V lost 4 bases and J 5 bases, leaving 11 bases between the germline ends. The CDR3 sequence is 14 residues long. The germline CDR1 and CDR2 sequences are KGHDR and SFDVKD. CDR3 nucleotide sequence: TGTGCCACCAGTGAGGACAATGGGGATCAGCCCCAGCATTTT. Amino acid sequence: CATSEDNGDQPQHF.

As regards this clonotype: At one boundary the junction diverges from the germline segment, which might be a read error. This chain connects TRBV20-1 to TRBJ2-1, with D maybe TRBD1 (6 bases). CDR1 is DFQATT, CDR2 SNEGSKA, per germline (reference sequence). The CDR3 runs to 13 residues. CDR3: CCASPRQGNEQFF. DNA of the CDR3: TGCTGTGCTAGCCCCCGTCAGGGGAATGAGCAGTTCTTC.

The chain employs TRBV5-1 and TRBJ2-3; 11 positions match TRBD2. The CDR3 sequence is 16 residues long. Unmatched junction bases numbered 5, after V lost 0 bases and J lost 5 bases. The germline V gene has CDR1 SGHRS and CDR2 YFSETQ. CDR3 loop: CASSLASGGRGDTQYF. The CDR3 nucleotides are TGCGCCAGCAGCTTGGCTAGCGGGGGGCGAGGAGATACGCAGTATTTT.

The chain is built from TRBV12-5 and TRBJ1-1, with a possible D match to TRBD1 (6 bases). CDR1 and CDR2 (germline): LGHNT, FRNRAP. CDR3 length equals 20 residues. V lost 4 bases, J lost 0 bases, and 27 bases lay in between. The CDR3 reads CASGSALPGQAPLMNTEAFF. The CDR3 DNA reads as TGTGCTAGTGGTTCGGCCCTACCGGGACAAGCGCCGCTAATGAACACTGAAGCTTTCTTT.